This T cell receptor (beta chain) is drawn from a study of blood T cells in healthy people across ages (dated by TCRdb to between 2015 and 2017). With regard to the full study: In model experiments, template switching captured about one uniquely barcoded TCR beta cDNA molecule for every two T cells. To avoid experimental bias, donors of different ages were distributed randomly across sequencing lanes. Two additional independent replicas of 1 million unique cDNA reads from the same blood draw were analyzed for two donors (one aged 18 to 29 and one aged 80 or older). Four age groups were formed from the donors: young (average about 16 years), middle-aged (just under 40), aged (around 68) and long-lived (around 80). The study measured age-related changes in TCR beta repertoire diversity using deep sequencing normalized with unique cDNA molecular identifiers.

Study-wide conclusions, independent of this receptor: Total diversity estimates from one million sequenced T cells were considered lower bounds and underestimates. A strong correlation was found between observed TCR beta diversity and the percentage of naive T cells measured by flow cytometry. Because donor CMV infection status was unknown, age-related changes in expanded clonotypes were potentially confounded. Observed TCR beta diversity per million T cells fell roughly linearly with age, and a significant reduction was already apparent by age around 40. Compared with the aged group, more naive CD4+ T cells, fewer expanded clones and increased TCR diversity were shown by the long-lived group, suggesting age selection. Because profiling used bulk unsorted PBMCs, naive and antigen-experienced compartments could not be compared conclusively.

The roughly 39 donors, aged about 6 to 100 years, were systemically healthy Caucasian individuals from Russia. About 9.6 milliliters of peripheral blood were collected from each donor into EDTA-treated Vacutainer tubes. Ficoll-Paque density-gradient centrifugation was used to isolate PBMCs, with at least 6 million obtained per sample. Trizol reagent was used to extract total RNA from PBMCs, with at least 5 micrograms per sample. For every donor, flow cytometry on a PBMC aliquot measured the percentage of naive CD45RAhigh/CD27high T cells. V drops 11 bases and J drops 5 bases, leaving 15 bases in between. The CDR3 runs 13 residues from the cysteine to the phenylalanine. Only the CDR3 part of the read is kept: 39 bases, read in frame from the first base. The germline V gene encodes CDR1 MNHEY and CDR2 SVGAGI. This clonotype has ten or more counts. The antigen it recognizes is unknown. No much larger clone is present one base from it, and per-base qualities are unavailable.

The protocol used for the library was 5' RACE. Sequencing was carried out with an Illumina HiSeq 2500. A second 7 to 11 cycle PCR used a sample-barcoded 5' primer and a J-beta primer mix. A unique molecular identifier was introduced onto each TCR beta cDNA molecule by a template-switch 5' adaptor carrying 12 random nucleotides. Each sample yielded at least 3 million CDR3-containing paired-end reads. First-strand cDNA synthesis was performed from all RNA using the Mint cDNA synthesis kit, with priming by a TRBC-specific oligonucleotide. Following uracil-DNA glycosylase treatment, a first 18-cycle PCR with universal primers M1SS and BC2_uni_R was performed on all cDNA. In the paper's pipeline: For normalization, 1 million high-quality reads were randomly selected from each sample, with every read carrying a distinct molecular identifier. Instead of being binned into consensus sequences, reads with shared molecular identifiers were discarded. MiTCR, set to a Q25 quality threshold and the strictest error-elimination algorithm, was used for CDR3 identification, clonotype clustering and error correction. A nonparametric unseen species model with Euler transformation was used to estimate lower-bound total TCR beta diversity. The public reads were run again by TCRdb, first through fastp at Q25 and then through MiXCR, and only productive beta chains were kept. A single entry per CDR3 protein holds the most common genes and DNA from its merged rows. TCRdb, not the original authors, processed these V and J calls. In all, the sample holds around 900,000 distinct CDR3 sequences, and 25% to 35% of those were seen once. The ten largest account for around 15% of the sample.

This TCR was sampled from an elderly woman in good health. This sequence uses TRBV6-5 and TRBJ2-2; the D segment is perhaps TRBD1 or TRBD2, each sharing 5 matched bases. Sequenced material: blood. The nucleotide sequence reads as follows: TGTGCCGTCGAAGTGTGGGGGACCGGGGAGCTGTTTTTT. Translated, this gives CAVEVWGTGELFF.